This TCR beta chain originates from a study of cytomegalovirus exposure and HLA in healthy donors. V was clipped by 7 bases and J by 1 base, with 16 bases between them. The CDR3 consists of 15 residues. Germline CDR1 is MNHNS and CDR2 is SASEGT. Method: immunoSEQ multiplex PCR; TCRdb's copy keeps in-frame clones and lacks some. The sample consists of over 150,000 clones, 85% of them appearing once. The donors were members of the validation cohort, which comprised about 130 subjects and was separate from the first cohort of about 700 subjects. This sequence joins TRBV6-1 and TRBJ2-5, with D possibly matching TRBD1 (6 bases). The receptor was derived from a man younger than 30 in good health and CMV-seropositive. Sequenced sample: PBMCs. Here the CDR3 DNA reads TGTGCCAGCATTACAGGGAAAGATTTCCAAGAGACCCAGTACTTC. This gives the protein CASITGKDFQETQYF.